Below are 7 T cell receptor beta chains sequenced from a single sample in a study of CD8 T cells in ankylosing spondylitis. Whole-study findings and limits: Several highly homologous variants made up a TCR beta motif that seemed to typify ankylosing spondylitis blood.

Their specific antigens are unknown. TCRdb itself ran the 5' RACE reads through MiXCR, one entry per CDR3 protein. This sample yields around 890,000 distinct CDR3 sequences, of which about an eighth are seen a single time; around 0.51% belongs to the top ten. Sequences were obtained from blood, either unsorted or a sorted T cell fraction (not recorded which). Every receptor here comes from a male donor with ankylosing spondylitis.

This clonotype came up a few times. The chain recombines TRBV20-1 with TRBJ2-2; 10 bases agree with TRBD1. This CDR3 contains 15 residues. The V gene end was trimmed by 6 bases and the J gene end by 1 base; junction bases not matched to a gene: 5. CDR1 and CDR2 (germline): DFQATT, SNEGSKA (reference sequence). The CDR3 loop is CSAPGQGKNTGELFF. The DNA of the CDR3 is TGCAGTGCACCGGGACAGGGGAAGAACACCGGGGAGCTGTTTTTT.

The chain employs TRBV9 and TRBJ2-1; the D gene is possibly TRBD2 (5 bases). CDR3 length: 18 residues. V was clipped by 4 bases and J by 5 bases, with 25 bases between them. The germline V gene has CDR1 SGDLS and CDR2 YYNGEE. The CDR3 is CASSLRSPNTRGNNEQFF. The CDR3, as DNA: TGTGCCAGCAGCCTGAGATCCCCTAACACGAGAGGGAACAATGAGCAGTTCTTC.

The chain joins TRBV5-1 to TRBJ2-2; D perhaps matches TRBD1 (6 bases). Germline CDR1 and CDR2: SGHRS and YFSETQ. The CDR3 spans 15 residues. The germline V and J ends were trimmed by 1 base and 2 bases, with 9 bases remaining between them. This chain's CDR3 is CASSLTGINTGELFF. For the CDR3, the DNA is TGCGCCAGCAGCTTGACAGGGATTAACACCGGGGAGCTGTTTTTT.

This clonotype was picked up a small number of times. The rearrangement joins TRBV3-1 to TRBJ1-6; possible D gene TRBD1, 5 bases. CDR1 is LGHDT, CDR2 YNNKEL, per germline (reference sequence). Trimming cost V 4 bases and J 8 bases, with 12 bases left between them. The CDR3 spans 14 residues. The CDR3 protein is CASSLGPGDSPLHF. In nucleotides, the CDR3 is TGTGCCAGCAGCCTGGGACCGGGGGATTCACCCCTCCACTTT.

The table lists this clonotype with a few counts. The chain carries TRBV19 and TRBJ1-1, with 10 positions matching TRBD1. The CDR3 extends over 15 amino acids. From germline, CDR1 is LNHDA and CDR2 SQIVND (reference sequence). V was pared by 3 bases and J by 8 bases, with 9 bases of the junction left unmatched. CDR3 sequence reads: CASSIFGQGEQEAFF. The CDR3 nucleotides are TGTGCCAGTAGTATTTTCGGACAGGGGGAACAGGAAGCTTTCTTT.

The chain links TRBV28 to TRBJ1-1; perhaps TRBD1 as D (6 bases). The CDR3 consists of 15 residues. Deletions cut 5 bases from V and 1 base from J, with 14 bases between. Germline V gene data show CDR1 as MDHEN and CDR2 as SYDVKM. This CDR3 reads CASSPHGGPNTEAFF. CDR3 DNA sequence: TGTGCCAGCAGTCCTCATGGGGGGCCGAACACTGAAGCTTTCTTT.

The chain combines TRBV9 with TRBJ2-1, with unresolved D. CDR1 and CDR2 from the germline V gene are SGDLS and YYNGEE. The CDR3 loop spans 13 amino acids. Trimming shortened V by 1 base and J by 8 bases, and 10 bases separated the two germline ends. The CDR3 reads CASSVQVIDEQFF. The CDR3 coding sequence is TGTGCCAGCAGCGTACAGGTTATCGATGAGCAGTTCTTC.